This T cell receptor beta chain was observed in a study of T cells after yellow fever vaccination. A few counts support this clonotype. TCRdb called the 5' RACE reads again in MiXCR, with one record for every CDR3 protein. The sample has fewer than 350,000 distinct CDR3 sequences; roughly 8.7% are singletons. Germline-derived CDR1 and CDR2 are SEHNR and FQNEAQ (reference sequence). Deletions cut 5 bases from V and 7 bases from J, with 12 bases between. The CDR3 is made up of 12 amino acids. The chain uses TRBV7-9 and TRBJ2-7; D is ambiguous. The sequencing used PBMCs, collected on the day of the first yellow fever vaccination. This clonotype was obtained from a man aged 18 to 30 who received the YFV17D yellow fever vaccine. The CDR3 nucleotides read TGTGCCAGCAGCCCCCAGAGCGATGAGCAGTACTTC. Residues: CASSPQSDEQYF. Full variable domain (remainder filled in from reference TRBV7-9 and TRBJ2-7): DTGVSQNPRHKITKRGQNVTFRCDPISEHNRLYWYRQTLGQGPEFLTYFQNEAQLEKSRLLSDRFSAERPKGSFSTLEIQRTEQGDSAMYLCASSPQSDEQYFGPGTRLTVT.